This record concerns one T cell receptor (beta chain) sequence. Its antigen is not identified. This record comes from a study of neoadjuvant nivolumab and ipilimumab in lung cancer. Study outcomes and limitations: TCR clonality did not significantly correlate with pathologic tumor regression. Only a small number of samples underwent TCR sequencing. Resected-tumor TCR richness correlated positively with pretherapy blood richness. TCR richness and clonality were higher in tumors than adjacent uninvolved lung.

Data came from immunoSEQ multiplex PCR; TCRdb stores just in-frame clones and leaves some out. There are roughly 28,000 clones in the sample; 83% occur only once, and about 5.5% lies in the top ten. The TCR comes from an adult with non-small cell lung cancer. Material: tumor tissue, obtained after neoadjuvant nivolumab, alone or with ipilimumab, at or shortly before surgery.

In nucleotides, the CDR3 is TGTGCCAGCAGCTCGGACAGGGTGTACAATGAGCAGTTCTTC. As protein: CASSSDRVYNEQFF. The V gene is TRBV7-9, the J gene TRBJ2-1, with 8 bases aligning to TRBD1. CDR3 size: 14 residues. Germline V CDR1 and CDR2: SEHNR, FQNEAQ (reference sequence). J gave up 4 bases and V 4 bases, and 3 bases lay outside the gene matches.